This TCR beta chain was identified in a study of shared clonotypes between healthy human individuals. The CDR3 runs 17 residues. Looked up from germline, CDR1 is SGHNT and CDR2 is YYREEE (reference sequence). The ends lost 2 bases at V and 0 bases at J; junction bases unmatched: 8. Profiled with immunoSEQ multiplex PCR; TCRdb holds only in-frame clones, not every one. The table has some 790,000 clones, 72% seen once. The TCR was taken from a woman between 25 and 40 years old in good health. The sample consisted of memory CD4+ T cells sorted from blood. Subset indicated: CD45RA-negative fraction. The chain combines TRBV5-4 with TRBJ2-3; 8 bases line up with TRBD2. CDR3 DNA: TGTGCCAGCAGCTTAGGGGGACTAGAACATAGCACAGATACGCAGTATTTT. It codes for CASSLGGLEHSTDTQYF.